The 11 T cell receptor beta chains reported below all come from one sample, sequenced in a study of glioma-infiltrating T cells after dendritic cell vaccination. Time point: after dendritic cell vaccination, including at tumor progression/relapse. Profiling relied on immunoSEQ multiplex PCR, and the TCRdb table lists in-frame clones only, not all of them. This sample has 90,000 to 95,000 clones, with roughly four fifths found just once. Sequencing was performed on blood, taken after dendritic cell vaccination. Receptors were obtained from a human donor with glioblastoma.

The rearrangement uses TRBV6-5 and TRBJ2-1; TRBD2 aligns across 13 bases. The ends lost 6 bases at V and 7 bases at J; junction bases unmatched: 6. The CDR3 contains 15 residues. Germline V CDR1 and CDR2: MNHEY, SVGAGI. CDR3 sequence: CASSRGTSGTNEQFF. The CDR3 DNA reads TGTGCCAGCAGCCGCGGGACTAGCGGGACGAATGAGCAGTTCTTC.

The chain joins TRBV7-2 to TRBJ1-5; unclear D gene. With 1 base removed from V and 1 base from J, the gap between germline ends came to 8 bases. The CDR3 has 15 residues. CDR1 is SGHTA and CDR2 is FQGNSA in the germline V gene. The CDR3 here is CASSLVTGSNQPQHF. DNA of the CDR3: TGTGCCAGCAGCTTAGTGACGGGGAGCAATCAGCCCCAGCATTTT.

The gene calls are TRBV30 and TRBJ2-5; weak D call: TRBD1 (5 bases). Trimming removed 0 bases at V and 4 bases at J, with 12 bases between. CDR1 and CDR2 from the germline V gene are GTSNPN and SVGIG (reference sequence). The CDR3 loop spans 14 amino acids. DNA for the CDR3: TGTGCCTGGAGTGTAGGGGTTATTAGAGAGACCCAGTACTTC. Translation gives CAWSVGVIRETQYF.

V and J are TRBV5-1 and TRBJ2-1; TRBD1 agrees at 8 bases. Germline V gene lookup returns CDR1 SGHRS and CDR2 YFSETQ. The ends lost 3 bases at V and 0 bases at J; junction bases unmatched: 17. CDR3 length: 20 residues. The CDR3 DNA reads TGCGCCAGCAGCTCCCCGCTCGACAGGGGACCCTTGAGCTCCTACAATGAGCAGTTCTTC. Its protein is CASSSPLDRGPLSSYNEQFF.

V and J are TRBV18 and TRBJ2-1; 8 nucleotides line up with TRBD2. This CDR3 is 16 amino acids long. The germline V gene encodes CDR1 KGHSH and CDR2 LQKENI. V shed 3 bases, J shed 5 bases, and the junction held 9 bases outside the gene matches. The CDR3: CASSPRQVAGNNEQFF. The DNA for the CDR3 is TGTGCCAGCTCACCCCGCCAAGTAGCGGGGAACAATGAGCAGTTCTTC.

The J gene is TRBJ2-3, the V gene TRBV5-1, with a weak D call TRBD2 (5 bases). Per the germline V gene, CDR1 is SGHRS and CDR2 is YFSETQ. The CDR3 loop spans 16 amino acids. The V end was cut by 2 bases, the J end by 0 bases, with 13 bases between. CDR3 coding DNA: TGCGCCAGCAGCTTAACCAGCGGCTCTAGCACAGATACGCAGTATTTT. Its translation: CASSLTSGSSTDTQYF.

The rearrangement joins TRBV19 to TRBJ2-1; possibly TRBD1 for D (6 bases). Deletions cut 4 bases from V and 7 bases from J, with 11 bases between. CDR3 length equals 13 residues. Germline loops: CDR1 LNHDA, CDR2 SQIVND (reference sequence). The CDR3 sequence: CASSTRTVNEQFF. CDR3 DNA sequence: TGTGCCAGTAGTACCAGGACAGTGAATGAGCAGTTCTTC.

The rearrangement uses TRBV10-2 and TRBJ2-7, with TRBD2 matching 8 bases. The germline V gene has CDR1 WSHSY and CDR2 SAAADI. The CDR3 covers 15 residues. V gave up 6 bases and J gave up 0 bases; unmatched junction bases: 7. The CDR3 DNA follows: TGCGCCAGCAGAATTATAGCGGGGAGCTCCTACGAGCAGTACGTC. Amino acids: CASRIIAGSSYEQYV.

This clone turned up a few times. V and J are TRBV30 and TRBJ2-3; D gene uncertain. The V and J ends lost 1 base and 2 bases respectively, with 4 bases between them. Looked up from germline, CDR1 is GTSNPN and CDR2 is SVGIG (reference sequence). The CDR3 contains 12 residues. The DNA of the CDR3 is TGTGCCTGGAGTGCATTCACAGATACGCAGTATTTT. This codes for CAWSAFTDTQYF.

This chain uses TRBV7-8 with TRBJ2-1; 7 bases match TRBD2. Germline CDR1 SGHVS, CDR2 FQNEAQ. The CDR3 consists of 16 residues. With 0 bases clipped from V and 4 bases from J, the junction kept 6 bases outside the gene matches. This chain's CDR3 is CASSLAFQAGYNEQFF. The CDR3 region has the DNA TGTGCCAGCAGCTTAGCGTTTCAAGCGGGGTACAATGAGCAGTTCTTC. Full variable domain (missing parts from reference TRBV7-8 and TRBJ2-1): GAGVSQSPRYKVAKRGQDVALRCDPISGHVSLFWYQQALGQGPEFLTYFQNEAQLDKSGLPSDRFFAERPEGSVSTLKIQRTQQEDSAVYLCASSLAFQAGYNEQFFGPGTRLTVL.

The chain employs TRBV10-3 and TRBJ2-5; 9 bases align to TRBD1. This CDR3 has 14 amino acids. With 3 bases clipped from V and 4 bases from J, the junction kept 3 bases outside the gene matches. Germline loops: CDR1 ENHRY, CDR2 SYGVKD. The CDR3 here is CAISERGQGETQYF. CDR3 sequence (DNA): TGTGCCATCAGTGAAAGGGGACAGGGAGAGACCCAGTACTTC.